This T cell receptor beta chain was documented in a study of blood T cell repertoires in COVID-19. The overall study: The United States, Italy and Spain provided the acute and convalescent COVID-19 samples.

As handled by the study authors: It was from reference gene primer amplification that nucleated cell counts were estimated. TCRdb keeps only in-frame clones here, not all; method: immunoSEQ multiplex PCR. D and trimming were read from the DNA, whereas the V and J calls and clone size are those reported in that table. The sample lists about 55,000 clones; 65% to 90% were seen once. V gave up 2 bases and J gave up 0 bases, with 6 bases separating them. CDR1 and CDR2 (germline): LGHDT, YNNKEL (reference sequence). This CDR3 is 14 amino acids long. The rearrangement uses TRBV3-1 (or the pseudogene TRBV3-2) and TRBJ2-3; possible D gene TRBD1, 6 bases. The receptor was isolated from a human donor in a cohort sampled during active COVID-19. Sequencing was done on a sample of peripheral blood. In nucleotides, the CDR3 is TGTGCCAGCAGCCAACAGGGGAGCACAGATACGCAGTATTTT. It encodes CASSQQGSTDTQYF.